This T cell receptor beta chain originates from a study of blood T cell repertoires in COVID-19. Looking at the study overall: Acute-phase and convalescent COVID-19 samples originated in the United States, Italy and Spain. T cells, B-cell-depleted T cells, or PBMCs provided the cDNA or gDNA that served as material.

Germline CDR1 LGHNA, CDR2 YNFKEQ. The junction had 4 bases not matched to a gene; V was cut back by 0 bases and J by 6 bases. The CDR3 covers 16 residues. The protocol was immunoSEQ multiplex PCR, while the TCRdb copy is restricted to in-frame clones and leaves out a portion. In the table there are over 450,000 clones, roughly 87% of which are singletons. Seattle patients were enrolled during active infection and followed longitudinally. J is TRBJ1-4 and V is TRBV4-2; 10 bases align to TRBD1. The sequencing sample was made of peripheral blood. The sequence was collected from a young man with COVID-19, enrolled during active disease. The CDR3 DNA follows: TGTGCCAGCAGCCAAGAGGGACAGGGGAGGGATGAAAAACTGTTTTTT. Its translation: CASSQEGQGRDEKLFF.